The 2 T cell receptor beta chains below were found in one sample sequenced in a study of T cells in Graves' hyperthyroidism and ophthalmopathy. Amplification targeted TCR beta CDR3 regions from RNA transcripts. TCR CDR3 regions were first amplified by RT-PCR with HTBI primers. TCRdb reanalysed the multiplex PCR reads using MiXCR and keeps one entry per CDR3 protein. Of 370,000 or so distinct CDR3 sequences detected, about a sixth appear once; the ten largest clones hold roughly 25%. The sequenced material came from blood. These receptors came from a woman in her late teens or twenties with Graves' hyperthyroidism that later progressed to Graves' ophthalmopathy.

The gene calls are TRBV6-5 and TRBJ1-6; D is unresolved. The V end was cut by 0 bases, the J end by 8 bases, with 20 bases between. This CDR3 contains 18 residues. Germline V lookup: CDR1 MNHEY, CDR2 SVGAGI. The CDR3 here is CASSYSKGETVRDSPLHF. CDR3 coding DNA: TGTGCCAGCAGTTACTCGAAAGGCGAAACAGTGAGGGATTCACCCCTCCACTTT.

This clonotype has a count of ten or more. At one end, the junction sequence differs from germline, possibly due to a read error. The V and J genes are TRBV10-2 and TRBJ2-3; no definite D call. CDR1 and CDR2 from the germline V gene are WSHSY and SAAADI. The CDR3 covers 10 residues. This CDR3 reads CASGTDTQYF. For the CDR3, the DNA is TGTGCCAGCGGCACAGATACGCAGTATTTT.